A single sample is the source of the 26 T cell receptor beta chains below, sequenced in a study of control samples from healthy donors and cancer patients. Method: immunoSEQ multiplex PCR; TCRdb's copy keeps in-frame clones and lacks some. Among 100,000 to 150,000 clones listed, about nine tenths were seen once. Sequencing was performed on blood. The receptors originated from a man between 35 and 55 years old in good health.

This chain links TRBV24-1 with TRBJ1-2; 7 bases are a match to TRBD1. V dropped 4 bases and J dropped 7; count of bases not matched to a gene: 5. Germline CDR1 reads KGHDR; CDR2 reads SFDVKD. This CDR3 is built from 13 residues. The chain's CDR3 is CATSEGHRGGYTF. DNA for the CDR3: TGTGCCACCAGTGAGGGACACAGGGGTGGCTACACCTTC.

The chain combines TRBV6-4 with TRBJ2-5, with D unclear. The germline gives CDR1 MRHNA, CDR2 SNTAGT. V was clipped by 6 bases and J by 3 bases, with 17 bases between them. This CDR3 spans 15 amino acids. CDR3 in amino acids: CASRQPMGPKETQYF. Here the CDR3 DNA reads TGTGCCAGCAGACAACCGATGGGCCCAAAAGAGACCCAGTACTTC.

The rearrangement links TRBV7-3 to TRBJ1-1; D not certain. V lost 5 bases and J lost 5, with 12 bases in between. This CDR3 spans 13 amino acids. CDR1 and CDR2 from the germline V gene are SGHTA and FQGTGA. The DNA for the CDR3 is TGTGCCAGCAGCGCCGCGGGCAGAACTGAAGCTTTCTTT. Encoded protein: CASSAAGRTEAFF. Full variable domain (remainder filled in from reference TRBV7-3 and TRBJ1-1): GAGVSQTPSNKVTEKGKYVELRCDPISGHTALYWYRQSLGQGPEFLIYFQGTGAADDSGLPNDRFFAVRPEGSVSTLKIQRTERGDSAVYLCASSAAGRTEAFFGQGTRLTVV.

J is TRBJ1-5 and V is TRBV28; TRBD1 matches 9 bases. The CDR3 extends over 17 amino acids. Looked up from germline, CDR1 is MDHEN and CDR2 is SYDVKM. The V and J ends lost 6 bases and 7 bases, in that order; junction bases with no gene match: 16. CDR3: CASSSQGARFSLQPQHF. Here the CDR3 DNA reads TGTGCCAGCAGCTCACAGGGGGCGCGTTTCTCTCTCCAGCCCCAGCATTTT.

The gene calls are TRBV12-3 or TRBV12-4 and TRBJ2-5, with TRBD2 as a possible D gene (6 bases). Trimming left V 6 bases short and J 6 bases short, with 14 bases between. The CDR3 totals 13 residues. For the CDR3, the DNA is TGTGCCAGCAGGCGTCCCGGCGGGAAGACCCAGTACTTC. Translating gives CASRRPGGKTQYF.

CDR3 in DNA: TGTGCCACCAGTGATCCGGGGGATCCCTCGGGAGGGACGCAGTATTTT. As protein: CATSDPGDPSGGTQYF. The V gene is TRBV24-1, the J gene TRBJ2-3, with TRBD2 matching over 8 bases. CDR1 is KGHDR, CDR2 SFDVKD, per germline. V was clipped by 3 bases and J by 9 bases; unmatched bases: 13. The CDR3 sequence is 16 residues long.

The chain's CDR3 is CASSLPLGNGNIQYF. CDR3 nucleotides: TGTGCCAGCAGCCTACCCTTGGGTAATGGGAACATTCAGTACTTC. This sequence joins TRBV7-9 and TRBJ2-4, with D unresolved. Trimming took 5 bases from V and 7 from J, leaving 18 bases between them. This CDR3 has 15 amino acids. Germline CDR1 reads SEHNR; CDR2 reads FQNEAQ (reference sequence). Variable domain in full (rest from reference TRBV7-9 and TRBJ2-4): DTGVSQNPRHKITKRGQNVTFRCDPISEHNRLYWYRQTLGQGPEFLTYFQNEAQLEKSRLLSDRFSAERPKGSFSTLEIQRTEQGDSAMYLCASSLPLGNGNIQYFGAGTRLSVL.

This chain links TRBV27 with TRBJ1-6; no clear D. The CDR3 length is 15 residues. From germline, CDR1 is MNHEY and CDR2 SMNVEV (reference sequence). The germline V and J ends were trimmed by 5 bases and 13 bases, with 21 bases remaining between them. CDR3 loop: CASSTTGPWFSPLHF. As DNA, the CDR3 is TGTGCCAGCAGTACCACCGGGCCGTGGTTTTCGCCCCTCCACTTT.

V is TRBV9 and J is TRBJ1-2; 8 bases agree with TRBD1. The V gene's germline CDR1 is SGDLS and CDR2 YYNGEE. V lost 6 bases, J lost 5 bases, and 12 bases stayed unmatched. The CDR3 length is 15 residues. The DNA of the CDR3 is TGTGCCAGCAACCCTGTTACAGGGGGATCTTATGGCTACACCTTC. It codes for CASNPVTGGSYGYTF.

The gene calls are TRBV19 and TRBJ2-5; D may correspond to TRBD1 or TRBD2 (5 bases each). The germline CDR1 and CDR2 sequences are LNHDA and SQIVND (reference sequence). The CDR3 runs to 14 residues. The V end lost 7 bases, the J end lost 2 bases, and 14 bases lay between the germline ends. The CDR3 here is CASKGRDLQETQYF. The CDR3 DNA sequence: TGTGCCAGTAAGGGCAGGGACCTACAAGAGACCCAGTACTTC. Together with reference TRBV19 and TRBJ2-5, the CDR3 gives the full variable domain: DGGITQSPKYLFRKEGQNVTLSCEQNLNHDAMYWYRQDPGQGLRLIYYSQIVNDFQKGDIAEGYSVSREKKESFPLTVTSAQKNPTAFYLCASKGRDLQETQYFGPGTRLLVL.

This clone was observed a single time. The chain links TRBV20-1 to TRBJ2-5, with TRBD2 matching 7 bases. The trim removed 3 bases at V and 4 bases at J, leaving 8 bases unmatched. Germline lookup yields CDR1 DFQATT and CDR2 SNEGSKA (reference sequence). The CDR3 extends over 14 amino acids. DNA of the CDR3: TGCAGTGCTAGTTCGCGGGGGTATAGAGAGACCCAGTACTTC. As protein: CSASSRGYRETQYF.

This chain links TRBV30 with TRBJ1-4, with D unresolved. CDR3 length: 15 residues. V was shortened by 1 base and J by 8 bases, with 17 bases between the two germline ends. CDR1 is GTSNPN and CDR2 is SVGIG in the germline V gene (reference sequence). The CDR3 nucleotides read TGTGCCTGGAGTGCGAACAAGCGTGTAGGGGAAAAACTGTTTTTT. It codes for CAWSANKRVGEKLFF.

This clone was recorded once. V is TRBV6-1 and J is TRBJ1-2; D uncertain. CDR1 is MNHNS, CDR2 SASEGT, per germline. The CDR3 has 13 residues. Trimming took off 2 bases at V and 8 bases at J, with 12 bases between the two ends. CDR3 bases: TGTGCCAGCAGTGAATATGGGGAGAGAGGCTACACCTTC. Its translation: CASSEYGERGYTF.

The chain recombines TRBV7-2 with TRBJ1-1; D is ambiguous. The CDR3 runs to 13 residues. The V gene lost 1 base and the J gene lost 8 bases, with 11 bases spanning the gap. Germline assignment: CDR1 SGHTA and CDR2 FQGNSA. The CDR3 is CASSLGAFPEAFF. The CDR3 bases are TGTGCCAGCAGCTTAGGTGCTTTCCCCGAAGCTTTCTTT.

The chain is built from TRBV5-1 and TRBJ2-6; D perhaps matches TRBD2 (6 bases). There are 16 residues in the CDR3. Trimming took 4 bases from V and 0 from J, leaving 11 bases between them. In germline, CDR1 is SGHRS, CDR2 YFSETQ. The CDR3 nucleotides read TGCGCCAGCAGCCGGGCCGGGGGCTCTGGGGCCAACGTCCTGACTTTC. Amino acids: CASSRAGGSGANVLTF. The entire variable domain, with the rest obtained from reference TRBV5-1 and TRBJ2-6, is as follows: KAGVTQTPRYLIKTRGQQVTLSCSPISGHRSVSWYQQTPGQGLQFLFEYFSETQRNKGNFPGRFSGRQFSNSRSEMNVSTLELGDSALYLCASSRAGGSGANVLTFGAGSRLTVL.

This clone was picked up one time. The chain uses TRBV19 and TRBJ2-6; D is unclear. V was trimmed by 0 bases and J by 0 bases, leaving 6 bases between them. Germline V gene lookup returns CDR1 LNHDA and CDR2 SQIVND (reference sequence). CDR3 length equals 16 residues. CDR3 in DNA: TGTGCCAGTAGTATAGATAGTAGCTCTGGGGCCAACGTCCTGACTTTC. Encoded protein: CASSIDSSSGANVLTF.

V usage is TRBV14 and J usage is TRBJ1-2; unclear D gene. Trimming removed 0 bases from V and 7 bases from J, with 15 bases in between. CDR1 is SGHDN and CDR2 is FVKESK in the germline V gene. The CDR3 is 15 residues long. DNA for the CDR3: TGTGCCAGCAGCCAAGATGGAGGTTCCTTACGTGGCTACACCTTC. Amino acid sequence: CASSQDGGSLRGYTF. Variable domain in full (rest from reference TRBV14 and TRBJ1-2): EAGVTQFPSHSVIEKGQTVTLRCDPISGHDNLYWYRRVMGKEIKFLLHFVKESKQDESGMPNNRFLAERTGGTYSTLKVQPAELEDSGVYFCASSQDGGSLRGYTFGSGTRLTVV.

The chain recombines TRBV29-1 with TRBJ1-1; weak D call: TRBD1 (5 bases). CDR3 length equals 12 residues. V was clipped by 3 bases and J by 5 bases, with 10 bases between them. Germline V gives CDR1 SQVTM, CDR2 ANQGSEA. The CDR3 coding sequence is TGCAGCGTTGACGGGGGAAGAACTGAAGCTTTCTTT. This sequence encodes CSVDGGRTEAFF.

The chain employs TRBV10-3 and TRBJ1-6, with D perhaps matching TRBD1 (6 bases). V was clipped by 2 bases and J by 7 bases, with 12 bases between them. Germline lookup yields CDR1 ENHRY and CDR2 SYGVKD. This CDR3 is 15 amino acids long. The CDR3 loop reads CAISENRVENSPLHF. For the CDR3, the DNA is TGTGCCATCAGTGAGAACAGGGTTGAAAATTCACCCCTCCACTTT.

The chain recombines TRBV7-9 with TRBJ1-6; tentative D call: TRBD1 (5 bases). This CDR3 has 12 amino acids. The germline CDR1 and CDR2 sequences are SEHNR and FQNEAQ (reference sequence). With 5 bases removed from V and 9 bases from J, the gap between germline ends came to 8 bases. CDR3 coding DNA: TGTGCCAGCAGCGACGACAGTTCACCCCTCCACTTT. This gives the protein CASSDDSSPLHF.

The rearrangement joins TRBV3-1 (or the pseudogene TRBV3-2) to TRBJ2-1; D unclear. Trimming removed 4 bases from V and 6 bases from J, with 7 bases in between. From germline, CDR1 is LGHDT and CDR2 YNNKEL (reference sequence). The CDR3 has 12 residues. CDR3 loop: CASSPITNEQFF. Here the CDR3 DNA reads TGTGCCAGCAGCCCCATCACCAATGAGCAGTTCTTC.

CDR3 DNA sequence: TGTGCCTGGAGTGTAGGGGGGGCTTATGAAAAACTGTTTTTT. Protein sequence: CAWSVGGAYEKLFF. This rearrangement joins TRBV30 to TRBJ1-4; the D gene is possibly TRBD1 (6 bases). Trimming took off 0 bases at V and 6 bases at J, with 11 bases between the two ends. Germline V CDR1 and CDR2: GTSNPN, SVGIG (reference sequence). The CDR3 has 14 amino acids.

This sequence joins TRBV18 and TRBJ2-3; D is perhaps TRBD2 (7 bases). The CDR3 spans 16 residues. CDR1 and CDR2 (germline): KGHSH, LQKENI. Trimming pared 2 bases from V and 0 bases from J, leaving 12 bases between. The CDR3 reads CASSPVGGPSTDTQYF. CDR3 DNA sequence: TGTGCCAGCTCACCAGTCGGGGGGCCGAGCACAGATACGCAGTATTTT.

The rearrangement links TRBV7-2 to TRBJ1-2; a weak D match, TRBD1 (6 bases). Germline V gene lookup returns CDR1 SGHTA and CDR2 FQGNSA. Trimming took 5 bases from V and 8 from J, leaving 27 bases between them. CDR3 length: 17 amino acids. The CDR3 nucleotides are TGTGCCAGCAGCCCGGACCGTCGGGACACCATCGCGCTCGGCTACACCTTC. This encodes CASSPDRRDTIALGYTF.

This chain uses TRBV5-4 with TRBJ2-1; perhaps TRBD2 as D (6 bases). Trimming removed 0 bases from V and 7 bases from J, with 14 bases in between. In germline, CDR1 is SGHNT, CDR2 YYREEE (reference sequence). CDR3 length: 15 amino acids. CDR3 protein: CASSLGSVEGNEQFF. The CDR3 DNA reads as TGTGCCAGCAGCTTGGGATCGGTGGAGGGGAATGAGCAGTTCTTC.

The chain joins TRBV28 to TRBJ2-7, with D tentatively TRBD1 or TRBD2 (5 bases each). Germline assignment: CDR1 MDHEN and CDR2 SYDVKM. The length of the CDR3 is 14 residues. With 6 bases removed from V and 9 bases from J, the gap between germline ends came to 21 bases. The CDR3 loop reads CASSHIPRDAAQYF. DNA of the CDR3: TGTGCCAGCAGCCATATTCCCCGGGACGCCGCGCAGTACTTC.